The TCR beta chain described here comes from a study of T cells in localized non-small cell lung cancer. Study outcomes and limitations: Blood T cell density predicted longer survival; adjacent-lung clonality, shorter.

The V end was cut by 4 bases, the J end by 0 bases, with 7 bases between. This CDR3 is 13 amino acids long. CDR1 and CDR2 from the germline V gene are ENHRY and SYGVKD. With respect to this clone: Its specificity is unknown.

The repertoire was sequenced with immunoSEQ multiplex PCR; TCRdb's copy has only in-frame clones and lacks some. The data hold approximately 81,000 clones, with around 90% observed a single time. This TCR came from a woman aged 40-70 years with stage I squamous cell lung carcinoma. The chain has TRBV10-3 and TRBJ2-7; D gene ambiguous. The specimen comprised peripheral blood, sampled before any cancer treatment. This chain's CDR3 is CAISADGSYEQYF. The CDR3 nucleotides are TGTGCCATCAGTGCAGACGGCTCCTACGAGCAGTACTTC.